Given below is one T cell receptor beta chain in context. Its antigen is unidentified. Germline assignment: CDR1 KGHSH and CDR2 LQKENI. Unmatched junction bases numbered 10, after V lost 6 bases and J lost 2 bases. CDR3 length: 16 amino acids. This entry comes from a study of human T cells and chemical hapten exposure. Study results and limitations: Sensitization with DPC brought no change to TCRs above 1 in 1000 in frequency. Healthy individuals' immune responses may differ from those of donors, who had alopecia.

As to time point: patch test 1, 2 weeks after DPC sensitization. Treatment of the sample: therapeutic diphenylcyclopropenone sensitization with weekly scalp DPC. Library preparation tagged each individual cDNA molecule with a unique molecular identifier. TCRdb re-called the RACE reads through MiXCR, storing one row per CDR3 protein. The table records approximately 90,000 distinct CDR3 sequences, 9.5% to 15% of them present only once. Sequences were derived from whole blood, sampled in connection with sensitization to the hapten diphenylcyclopropenone (DPC). This TCR derives from a woman in her forties with alopecia areata. Some clones in this sample may be carry-over from other donors' samples. The chain is built from TRBV18 and TRBJ1-3; 7 bases are a match to TRBD1. CDR3 nucleotides: TGTGCCAGCTCCCAGCAGGGGGGACCTACTGGAAACACCATATATTTT. Protein sequence: CASSQQGGPTGNTIYF.